A selection of T cell receptor beta chains follows, all from one sample in a study of vaccination effects on CD4 cells after COVID-19. Sequencing used immunoSEQ multiplex PCR; TCRdb keeps in-frame clones, though not all of them. The sample lists around 30,000 clones, roughly two thirds occurring once. These receptors have no identified antigens. The sample consisted of CD4+ T cells from PBMCs cultured with SARS-CoV-2 spike peptides, taken before COVID-19 vaccination. The receptors derive from a human donor who had a prior SARS-CoV-2 infection. CDR3s include the opening cysteine and the closing phenylalanine or tryptophan. A D gene is named only where the DNA matches it firmly. Clone size, where shown, is once, few, many, or a class for clones that have expanded.

clone size: .
CDR3 length: 15
D gene: .
V gene: TRBV5-6
J gene: TRBJ2-6
CDR3 DNA: TGTGCCAGCAGCCAAACCTGGGCTGGGGCCAACGTCCTGACTTTC
CDR3 protein: CASSQTWAGANVLTF

clone size: .
CDR3 length: 15
D gene: .
V gene: TRBV7-8
J gene: TRBJ1-4
CDR3 DNA: TGTGCCAGCAGAAGGGCACGAGCGACTAATGAAAAACTGTTTTTT
CDR3 protein: CASRRARATNEKLFF

clone size: .
CDR3 length: 13
D gene: TRBD1
V gene: TRBV25-1
J gene: TRBJ1-4
CDR3 DNA: TGTGCCAGCAGTGACGGGGACAGGGGAAAACTGTTTTTT
CDR3 protein: CASSDGDRGKLFF

clone size: few
CDR3 length: 16
D gene: TRBD2
V gene: TRBV5-4
J gene: TRBJ2-2
CDR3 DNA: TGTGCCAGCACACCGGGACTAGCGGCGAACACCGGGGAGCTGTTTTTT
CDR3 protein: CASTPGLAANTGELFF

clone size: .
CDR3 length: 17
D gene: TRBD1
V gene: TRBV5-1
J gene: TRBJ2-7
CDR3 DNA: TGCGCCAGCAGCGTAGACCCAGTCGGGACAGTTCCCTACGAGCAGTACTTC
CDR3 protein: CASSVDPVGTVPYEQYF

clone size: .
CDR3 length: 16
D gene: TRBD2
V gene: TRBV5-1
J gene: TRBJ2-3
CDR3 DNA: TGCGCCAGCAGCCCGACTAGCGGGGGGGGCACAGATACGCAGTATTTT
CDR3 protein: CASSPTSGGGTDTQYF

clone size: few
CDR3 length: 14
D gene: TRBD2
V gene: TRBV7-6
J gene: TRBJ2-1
CDR3 DNA: TGTGCCAGCAGCCCCCGACTAGCGGGCTCTGAGCAGTTCTTC
CDR3 protein: CASSPRLAGSEQFF

clone size: .
CDR3 length: 15
D gene: TRBD2
V gene: TRBV11-3
J gene: TRBJ2-2
CDR3 DNA: TGTGCCAGCAGCCTTAGCGGGGGGTACACCGGGGAGCTGTTTTTT
CDR3 protein: CASSLSGGYTGELFF

clone size: .
CDR3 length: 17
D gene: TRBD1
V gene: TRBV18
J gene: TRBJ2-6
CDR3 DNA: TGTGCCAGCTCACCCCAACAGGGGGCTTTCGGGGCCAACGTCCTGACTTTC
CDR3 protein: CASSPQQGAFGANVLTF

clone size: once
CDR3 length: 17
D gene: TRBD2
V gene: TRBV5-5
J gene: TRBJ2-7
CDR3 DNA: TGTGCCAGCAGCTCCTTCGCGGGAGGACCGCTATCCTACGAGCAGTACTTC
CDR3 protein: CASSSFAGGPLSYEQYF

clone size: .
CDR3 length: 16
D gene: TRBD2
V gene: TRBV11-3
J gene: TRBJ2-1
CDR3 DNA: TGTGCCAGCAGCTTCGAGACTAGCGGGATTTACAATGAGCAGTTCTTC
CDR3 protein: CASSFETSGIYNEQFF

clone size: .
CDR3 length: 14
D gene: .
V gene: TRBV9
J gene: TRBJ2-5
CDR3 DNA: TGTGCCAGCAGCTCCCAGGTTGGGTATGGGGCCCAGTACTTC
CDR3 protein: CASSSQVGYGAQYF